This T cell receptor beta chain originates from a study of T cells of healthy individuals. This clonotype turned up a few times. This CDR3 is 14 amino acids long. Germline V gene lookup returns CDR1 MDHEN and CDR2 SYDVKM. With 2 bases removed from V and 2 bases from J, the gap between germline ends came to 7 bases. TCRdb recomputed calls from the 5' RACE reads with MiXCR, one row per CDR3 protein. The sample lists 100,000 or so distinct CDR3 sequences; 17% were seen once. The rearrangement joins TRBV28 to TRBJ1-5; D unresolved. This receptor was obtained from a human donor in good health. The CDR3: CASSLMAGNQPQHF. The CDR3, as DNA: TGTGCCAGCAGTTTAATGGCGGGCAATCAGCCCCAGCATTTT.